The next 5 T cell receptor beta chains were all read from a single sample in a study of T-cell memory formation after mild COVID-19. TCRdb reanalysed the 5' RACE reads using MiXCR and keeps one entry per CDR3 protein. Among 300,000 to 350,000 distinct CDR3 sequences listed, approximately 19% were seen once. The specimen sequenced was PBMCs or a T cell subset sorted from them (not recorded which). Receptors originate from a man between 18 and 29 years old who had mild COVID-19 (a few samples of this study predate the infection). Cell type and time point are not known.

V usage is TRBV5-1 and J usage is TRBJ2-1; 7 positions match TRBD1. Unmatched junction bases numbered 5, after V lost 5 bases and J lost 0 bases. The CDR3 runs to 15 residues. Germline CDR1 reads SGHRS; CDR2 reads YFSETQ. The CDR3 sequence: CASRTGKSSYNEQFF. CDR3 nucleotide sequence: TGCGCCAGCAGGACAGGGAAAAGCTCCTACAATGAGCAGTTCTTC.

J is TRBJ1-2 and V is TRBV12-3 or TRBV12-4; D ambiguous. This CDR3 region has 11 residues. V lost 6 bases, J lost 8 bases, and 10 bases lay in between. The CDR3 loop is CASSQVGGYTF. CDR3 nucleotide sequence: TGTGCCAGCAGCCAGGTCGGCGGCTACACCTTC.

The chain joins TRBV5-1 to TRBJ2-1; D uncertain. Germline loops: CDR1 SGHRS, CDR2 YFSETQ. This CDR3 is built from 15 residues. The ends were cut back, 2 bases at V and 5 bases at J, with 14 bases in the middle. The CDR3 here is CASSLRAWPNNEQFF. The CDR3 nucleotides read TGCGCCAGCAGCTTACGGGCATGGCCCAACAATGAGCAGTTCTTC. Full variable domain (remainder filled in from reference TRBV5-1 and TRBJ2-1): KAGVTQTPRYLIKTRGQQVTLSCSPISGHRSVSWYQQTPGQGLQFLFEYFSETQRNKGNFPGRFSGRQFSNSRSEMNVSTLELGDSALYLCASSLRAWPNNEQFFGPGTRLTVL.

The chain couples TRBV7-2 to TRBJ2-3, with 11 bases matching TRBD2. The CDR3 has 16 residues. CDR1 SGHTA and CDR2 FQGNSA come from the germline V gene. The J segment lost 7 bases and the V segment lost 2 bases, leaving 8 bases of the junction unmatched. CDR3 in amino acids: CASSLLSGGAVNTQYF. CDR3 DNA sequence: TGTGCCAGCAGCTTACTTAGCGGGGGGGCGGTGAATACGCAGTATTTT.

This clonotype was recorded a few times. The chain combines TRBV6-2 or TRBV6-3 with TRBJ2-3; D possibly corresponds to TRBD2 (6 bases). The length of the CDR3 is 14 residues. In germline, CDR1 is MNHEY, CDR2 SVGEGT. The V gene lost 8 bases and the J gene lost 6 bases, with 18 bases spanning the gap. In nucleotides, the CDR3 is TGTGCCAGCGGGGGACTTACCCATTGGGATACGCAGTATTTT. Translation gives CASGGLTHWDTQYF.